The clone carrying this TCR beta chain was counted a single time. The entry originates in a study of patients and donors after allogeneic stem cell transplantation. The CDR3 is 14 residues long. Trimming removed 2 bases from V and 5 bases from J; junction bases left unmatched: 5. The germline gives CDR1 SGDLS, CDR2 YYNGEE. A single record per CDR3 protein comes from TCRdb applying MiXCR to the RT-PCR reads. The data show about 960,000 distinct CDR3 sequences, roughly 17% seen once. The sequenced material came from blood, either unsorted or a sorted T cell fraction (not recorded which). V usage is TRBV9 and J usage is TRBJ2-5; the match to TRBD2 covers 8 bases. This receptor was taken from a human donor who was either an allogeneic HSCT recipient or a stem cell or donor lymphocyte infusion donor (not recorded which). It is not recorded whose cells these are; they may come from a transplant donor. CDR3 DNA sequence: TGTGCCAGCAGCGTTGGGACTAGAGGGGAGACCCAGTACTTC. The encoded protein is CASSVGTRGETQYF.